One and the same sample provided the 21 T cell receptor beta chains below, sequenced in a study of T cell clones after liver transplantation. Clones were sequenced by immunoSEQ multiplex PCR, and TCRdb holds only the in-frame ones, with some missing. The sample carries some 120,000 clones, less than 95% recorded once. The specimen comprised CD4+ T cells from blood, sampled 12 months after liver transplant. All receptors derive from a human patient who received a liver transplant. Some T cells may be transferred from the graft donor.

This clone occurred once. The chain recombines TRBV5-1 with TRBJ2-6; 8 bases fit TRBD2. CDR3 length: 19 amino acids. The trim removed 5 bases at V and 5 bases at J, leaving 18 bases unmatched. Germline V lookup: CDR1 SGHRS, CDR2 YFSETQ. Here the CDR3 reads CASRGVASGRPSWANVLTF. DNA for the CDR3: TGCGCCAGCAGGGGGGTAGCGAGCGGGAGACCAAGCTGGGCCAACGTCCTGACTTTC. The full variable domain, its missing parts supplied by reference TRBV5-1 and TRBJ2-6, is KAGVTQTPRYLIKTRGQQVTLSCSPISGHRSVSWYQQTPGQGLQFLFEYFSETQRNKGNFPGRFSGRQFSNSRSEMNVSTLELGDSALYLCASRGVASGRPSWANVLTFGAGSRLTVL.

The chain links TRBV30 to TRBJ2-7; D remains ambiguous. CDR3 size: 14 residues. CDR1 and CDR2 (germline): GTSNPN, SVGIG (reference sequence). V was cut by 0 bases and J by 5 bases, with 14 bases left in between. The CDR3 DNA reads TGTGCCTGGAGTGTAGGTCAGGTTAGCCACGAGCAGTACTTC. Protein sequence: CAWSVGQVSHEQYF.

The CDR3 DNA sequence: TGTGCCAGCAGCTTGGCTCGTGATTCGGGAAACACCATATATTTT. It codes for CASSLARDSGNTIYF. The V gene is TRBV5-6, the J gene TRBJ1-3; D remains ambiguous. The CDR3 has 15 residues. Germline assignment: CDR1 SGHDT and CDR2 YYEEEE. The germline V and J ends were trimmed by 0 bases and 4 bases, with 11 bases remaining between them. The whole variable domain, filled in from reference TRBV5-6 and TRBJ1-3, reads DAGVTQSPTHLIKTRGQQVTLRCSPKSGHDTVSWYQQALGQGPQFIFQYYEEEERQRGNFPDRFSGHQFPNYSSELNVNALLLGDSALYLCASSLARDSGNTIYFGEGSWLTVV.

The chain's CDR3 is CASSLAGTGDTYEQYF. The DNA for the CDR3 is TGTGCCAGCAGCTTAGCGGGGACAGGAGACACCTACGAGCAGTACTTC. The J gene is TRBJ2-7, the V gene TRBV11-2; 8 bases map to TRBD1. The CDR3 extends over 16 amino acids. Looked up from germline, CDR1 is SGHAT and CDR2 is FQNNGV. V lost 1 base, J lost 2 bases, and 7 bases stayed unmatched.

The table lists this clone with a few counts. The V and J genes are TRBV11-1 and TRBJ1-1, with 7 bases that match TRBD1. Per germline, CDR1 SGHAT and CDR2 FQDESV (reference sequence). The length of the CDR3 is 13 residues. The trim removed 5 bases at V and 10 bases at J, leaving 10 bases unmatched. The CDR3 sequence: CASSLATGRIAFF. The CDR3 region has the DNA TGTGCCAGCAGCCTGGCGACAGGGAGGATAGCTTTCTTT.

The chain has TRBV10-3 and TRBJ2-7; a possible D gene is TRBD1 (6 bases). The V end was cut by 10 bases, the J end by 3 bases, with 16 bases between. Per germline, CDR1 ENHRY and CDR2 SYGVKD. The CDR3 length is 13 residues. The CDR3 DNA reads TGTGCCACCAATACAGGGCCCCTCTACGAGCAGTACTTC. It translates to CATNTGPLYEQYF.

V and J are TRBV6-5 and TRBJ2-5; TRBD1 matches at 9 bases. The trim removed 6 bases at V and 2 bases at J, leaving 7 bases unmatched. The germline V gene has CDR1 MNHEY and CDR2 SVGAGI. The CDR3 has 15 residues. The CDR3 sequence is CASSQGQGRQETQYF. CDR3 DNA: TGTGCCAGCAGCCAGGGACAGGGTAGACAAGAGACCCAGTACTTC.

The CDR3 bases are TGTGCCAGCAGCCCGGCAGGGGTCGGCTCTGGAAACACCATATATTTT. Its protein product is CASSPAGVGSGNTIYF. V gene TRBV7-2 combines with J gene TRBJ1-3; TRBD1 might be the D (6 bases). Per germline, CDR1 SGHTA and CDR2 FQGNSA. This CDR3 spans 16 amino acids. V was pared by 5 bases and J by 0 bases, with 14 bases between.

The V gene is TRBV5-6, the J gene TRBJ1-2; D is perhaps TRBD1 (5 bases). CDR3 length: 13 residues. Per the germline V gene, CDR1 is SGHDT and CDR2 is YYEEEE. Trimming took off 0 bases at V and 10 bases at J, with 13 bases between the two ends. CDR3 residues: CASSLGQLTDYTF. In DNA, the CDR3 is TGTGCCAGCAGCTTGGGACAGCTTACTGACTACACCTTC.

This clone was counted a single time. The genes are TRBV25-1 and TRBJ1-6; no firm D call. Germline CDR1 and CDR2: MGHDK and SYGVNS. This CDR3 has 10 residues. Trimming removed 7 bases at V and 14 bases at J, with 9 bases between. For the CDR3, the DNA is TGTGCCAGCACCCTCCCAACCCTCCACTTT. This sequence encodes CASTLPTLHF.

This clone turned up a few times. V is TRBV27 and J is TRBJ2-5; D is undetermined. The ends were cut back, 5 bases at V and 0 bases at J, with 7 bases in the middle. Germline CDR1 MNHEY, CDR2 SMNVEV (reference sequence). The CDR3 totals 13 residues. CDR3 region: CASSAQYQETQYF. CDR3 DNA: TGTGCCAGCAGTGCCCAGTACCAAGAGACCCAGTACTTC.

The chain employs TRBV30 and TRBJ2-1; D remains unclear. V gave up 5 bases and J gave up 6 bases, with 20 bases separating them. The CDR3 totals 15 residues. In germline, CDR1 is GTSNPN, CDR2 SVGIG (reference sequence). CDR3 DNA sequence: TGTGCCTGGGGCCCCGGACCCTCCTTGGGCAATGAGCAGTTCTTC. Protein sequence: CAWGPGPSLGNEQFF.

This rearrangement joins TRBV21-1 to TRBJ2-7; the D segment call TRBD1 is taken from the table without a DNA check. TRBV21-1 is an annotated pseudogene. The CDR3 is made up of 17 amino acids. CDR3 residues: CASSKGGDRDFFNEQYF. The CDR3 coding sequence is TGTGCCAGCAGCAAAGGAGGGGACAGGGATTTTTTTAATGAGCAGTACTTC.

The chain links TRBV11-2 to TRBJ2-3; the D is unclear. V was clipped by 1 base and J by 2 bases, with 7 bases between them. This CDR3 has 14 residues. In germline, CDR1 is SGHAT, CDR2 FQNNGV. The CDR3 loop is CASSLVMVTDTQYF. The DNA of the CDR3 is TGTGCCAGCAGCTTAGTGATGGTCACAGATACGCAGTATTTT.

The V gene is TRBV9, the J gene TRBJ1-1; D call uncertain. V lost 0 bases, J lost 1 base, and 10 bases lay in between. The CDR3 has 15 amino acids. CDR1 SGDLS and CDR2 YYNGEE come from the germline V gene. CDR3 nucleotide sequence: TGTGCCAGCAGCGTAGCGGCAGGCCCGAACACTGAAGCTTTCTTT. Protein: CASSVAAGPNTEAFF.

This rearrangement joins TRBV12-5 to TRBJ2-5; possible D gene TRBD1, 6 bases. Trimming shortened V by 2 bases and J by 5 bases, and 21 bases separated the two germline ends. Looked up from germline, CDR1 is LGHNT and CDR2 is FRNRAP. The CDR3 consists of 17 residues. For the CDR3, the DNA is TGTGCTAGTGGTTTGCCACACCAAGGCAGGGGTGGGGAGACCCAGTACTTC. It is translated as CASGLPHQGRGGETQYF.

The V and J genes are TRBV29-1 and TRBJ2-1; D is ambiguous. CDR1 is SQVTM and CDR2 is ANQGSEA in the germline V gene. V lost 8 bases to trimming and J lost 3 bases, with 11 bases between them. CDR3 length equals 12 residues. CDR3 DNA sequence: TGCAGCCCGACGACGGACTACAATGAGCAGTTCTTC. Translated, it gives CSPTTDYNEQFF.

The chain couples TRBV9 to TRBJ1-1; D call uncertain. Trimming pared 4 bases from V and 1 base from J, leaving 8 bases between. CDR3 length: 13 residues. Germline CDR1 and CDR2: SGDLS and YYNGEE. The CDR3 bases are TGTGCCAGCAGCCCAGCACCGAACACTGAAGCTTTCTTT. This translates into CASSPAPNTEAFF.

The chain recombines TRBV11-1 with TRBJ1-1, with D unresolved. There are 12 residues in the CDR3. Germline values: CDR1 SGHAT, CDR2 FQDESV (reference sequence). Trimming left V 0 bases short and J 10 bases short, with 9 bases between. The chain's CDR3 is CASSLAGWGAFF. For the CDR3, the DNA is TGTGCCAGCAGCTTAGCGGGATGGGGAGCTTTCTTT.

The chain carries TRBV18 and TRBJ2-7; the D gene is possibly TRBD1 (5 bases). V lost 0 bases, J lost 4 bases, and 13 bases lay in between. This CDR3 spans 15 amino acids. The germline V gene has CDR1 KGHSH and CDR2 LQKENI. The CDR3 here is CASSPPSRGQYEQYF. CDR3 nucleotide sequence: TGTGCCAGCTCACCACCGAGTAGGGGTCAGTACGAGCAGTACTTC.

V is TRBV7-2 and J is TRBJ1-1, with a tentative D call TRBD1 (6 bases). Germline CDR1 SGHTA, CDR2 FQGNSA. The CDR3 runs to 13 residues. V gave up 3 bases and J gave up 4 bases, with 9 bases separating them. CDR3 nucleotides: TGTGCCAGCAGCTTTAACAGGGCCACTGAAGCTTTCTTT. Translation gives CASSFNRATEAFF.